This TCR beta chain was captured in a study of T cell responses to AZD1222 COVID-19 vaccine. Points from the study as a whole: Across the whole spike, CD4 TCRs peaked at regions 160-218 and 743-854.

Comment on this clone: Its specificity is not known.

The protocol was immunoSEQ multiplex PCR, while the TCRdb copy is restricted to in-frame clones and leaves out a portion. The sample shows about 42,000 clones, around 89% of them seen only once. Germline values: CDR1 LGHDT, CDR2 YNNKEL (reference sequence). Between the trimmed V and J ends, which lost 0 bases and 1 base, there was a span of 6 bases. This CDR3 comprises 14 residues. This chain joins TRBV3-1 (or the pseudogene TRBV3-2) and TRBJ2-5, with D hard to call. Material: peripheral blood, obtained 28 days after the second AZD1222 dose. The TCR sequence derives from an adult who received the AZD1222 COVID-19 vaccine. As DNA, the CDR3 is TGTGCCAGCAGCCAAGAGCACTTCCAAGAGACCCAGTACTTC. This gives the protein CASSQEHFQETQYF.